Listed here are 5 T cell receptor beta chains from one sample, sequenced in a study of cytotoxic CD8 clonotypes in ibrutinib-treated CLL. This table comes from immunoSEQ multiplex PCR, and its TCRdb copy is limited to in-frame clones, with some not included. This table holds 150,000 or so clones, 70% to 80% found once. The material was PBMCs, obtained after 12 months of ibrutinib treatment. The receptors stem from a human donor with chronic lymphocytic leukemia.

This chain uses TRBV2 with TRBJ2-3; TRBD2 might be the D (6 bases). The V gene lost 6 bases and the J gene lost 2 bases, with 18 bases spanning the gap. CDR3 length: 16 residues. From germline, CDR1 is SNHLY and CDR2 FYNNEI. The CDR3 DNA sequence: TGTGCCAGCAGCCGCGTTTCGGGAGCCACCACAGATACGCAGTATTTT. This gives the protein CASSRVSGATTDTQYF. The full variable domain, with the rest looked up from reference TRBV2 and TRBJ2-3, is EPEVTQTPSHQVTQMGQEVILRCVPISNHLYFYWYRQILGQKVEFLVSFYNNEISEKSEIFDDQFSVERPDGSNFTLKIRSTKLEDSAMYFCASSRVSGATTDTQYFGPGTRLTVL.

This clone was detected only a few times. The CDR3 DNA reads as TGCGCCAGCAGCCAAGATCGAAGGACAGGTGAGCAGTTCTTC. Residues: CASSQDRRTGEQFF. This chain links TRBV4-1 with TRBJ2-1; 7 positions match TRBD1. CDR1 MGHRA and CDR2 YSYEKL come from the germline V gene. V dropped 0 bases and J dropped 9; count of bases not matched to a gene: 5. This CDR3 region has 14 residues.

The chain's CDR3 is CASSAQGAVVGYTF. The DNA for the CDR3 is TGTGCCAGCAGTGCACAGGGGGCCGTAGTAGGCTACACCTTC. The chain links TRBV25-1 to TRBJ1-2; 9 bases fit TRBD1. This CDR3 contains 14 residues. The V and J ends lost 4 bases and 8 bases, in that order; junction bases with no gene match: 8. The germline gives CDR1 MGHDK, CDR2 SYGVNS.

The rearrangement uses TRBV5-1 and TRBJ1-5, with D perhaps matching TRBD1 (5 bases). V gave up 1 base and J gave up 3 bases, with 8 bases separating them. Germline CDR1 is SGHRS and CDR2 is YFSETQ. This CDR3 contains 14 residues. The CDR3 protein is CASSLTGNNQPQHF. CDR3 DNA sequence: TGCGCCAGCAGCTTGACAGGTAACAATCAGCCCCAGCATTTT.

The gene calls are TRBV28 and TRBJ1-2, with D possibly matching TRBD1 (5 bases). Germline V gene lookup returns CDR1 MDHEN and CDR2 SYDVKM. The ends were cut back, 5 bases at V and 4 bases at J, with 14 bases in the middle. The CDR3 is 14 amino acids. CDR3 coding DNA: TGTGCCAGCAGTCTCGCTGGGGCGTTCTATGGCTACACCTTC. Translating gives CASSLAGAFYGYTF.